This TCR beta chain was found in a study of PD-1 blockade in classical Hodgkin lymphoma. Data came from immunoSEQ multiplex PCR; TCRdb stores just in-frame clones and leaves some out. The table records 13,000 to 15,000 clones, around nine tenths of them present only once. Findings of the study overall: Complete responders' diversity at baseline resembled that of newly diagnosed patients. TCR diversity in CD4+, not CD8+, cells rose significantly by C4D1. The authors have not defined what causes the repertoire differences, possibly disease activity or prior therapy.

This clone was picked up a small number of times. Its antigen is unidentified. Trimming shortened V by 3 bases and J by 7 bases, and 13 bases separated the two germline ends. From germline, CDR1 is SGHVT and CDR2 SQSDAQ. The CDR3 consists of 14 residues. Indicated time point: cycle 4 day 1 (C4D1), after six to seven weeks of nivolumab. Every patient relapsed after autologous stem cell transplantation, and brentuximab vedotin exposure varied. The authors enriched CD8+ T cells from thawed PBMCs via magnetic negative selection. This sequence was found in a human donor with classical Hodgkin lymphoma. The chain combines TRBV7-4 with TRBJ2-1; maybe TRBD2 (6 bases). The sample in question was CD8+ T cells from blood, obtained before the fourth cycle of nivolumab. CDR3 bases: TGTGCCAGCAGCTTCGGGGGTTCCCGGAATGAGCAGTTCTTC. Protein: CASSFGGSRNEQFF. The variable domain in full, with the rest retrieved from reference TRBV7-4 and TRBJ2-1, is GAGVSQSPRYKVAKRGRDVALRCDSISGHVTLYWYRQTLGQGSEVLTYSQSDAQRDKSGRPSGRFSAERPERSVSTLKIQRTEQGDSAVYLCASSFGGSRNEQFFGPGTRLTVL.